The 27 T cell receptor beta chains below were found in one sample sequenced in a study of T cell repertoires in cytomegalovirus infection. In TCRdb, the reads were re-called with MiXCR into one record per CDR3 protein. The sample includes approximately 170,000 distinct CDR3 sequences, 15% to 20% of them seen just once. Sequencing input: CD8+ T cells from PBMCs. Receptor source: a human donor in good health (CMV status not recorded). Some clones in this sample may be carry-over from other donors' samples.

This clonotype occurred a few times. The rearrangement uses TRBV28 and TRBJ2-1, with TRBD2 matching over 7 bases. The CDR3 runs 12 residues. The V gene's germline CDR1 is MDHEN and CDR2 SYDVKM. The junction had 2 bases not matched to a gene; V was cut back by 11 bases and J by 1 base. The CDR3 DNA reads as TGTGCCGGGGGGGTATCCTACAATGAGCAGTTCTTC. Its protein product is CAGGVSYNEQFF.

The chain carries TRBV7-9 and TRBJ1-6, with 9 bases lining up with TRBD1. The CDR3 contains 16 residues. Germline V CDR1 and CDR2: SEHNR, FQNEAQ (reference sequence). Trimming cost V 5 bases and J 4 bases; bases outside gene matches: 6. CDR3 sequence reads: CASSGDRENYNSPLHF. The CDR3 DNA reads TGTGCCAGCAGCGGGGACAGGGAGAATTATAATTCACCCCTCCACTTT.

This clonotype was counted at least ten times. The V call is TRBV19, the J call TRBJ1-2, with no clear D. The V and J ends lost 9 bases and 5 bases respectively, with 22 bases between them. The CDR3 totals 15 residues. CDR1 is LNHDA, CDR2 SQIVND, per germline (reference sequence). DNA of the CDR3: TGTGCCAGCTCGCCTCGTGGCCGGGTCGAATATGGCTACACCTTC. This codes for CASSPRGRVEYGYTF.

Concerning this clonotype itself: A much larger clone lies a single base off, so this may be a read error. The CDR3 sequence: CASSLGLDWVAGVQETQYF. The CDR3 DNA is TGTGCCAGCAGCTTAGGACTTGATTGGGTAGCGGGAGTCCAAGAGACCCAGTACTTC. This sequence joins TRBV7-2 and TRBJ2-5, with 9 bases identical to TRBD2. The CDR3 length is 19 residues. V was clipped by 1 base and J by 1 base; unmatched bases: 13. Germline V CDR1 and CDR2: SGHTA, FQGNSA.

This clonotype has more than one count but fewer than ten. CDR3: CASSPTGQAMNTEAFF. In DNA, the CDR3 is TGTGCCAGCAGCCCTACGGGACAGGCAATGAACACTGAAGCTTTCTTT. The chain links TRBV7-8 to TRBJ1-1; 8 bases line up with TRBD1. CDR1 SGHVS and CDR2 FQNEAQ come from the germline V gene. The length of the CDR3 is 16 residues. Losses at the gene ends were 5 bases for V and 0 bases for J; bases not matched to a gene: 8.

This clonotype was seen a handful of times. CDR3 nucleotide sequence: TGTGCCATCAGTGTTCTTCTGGGCGGTACCTCCTACGAGCAGTACTTC. It encodes CAISVLLGGTSYEQYF. The V and J genes are TRBV10-3 and TRBJ2-7; D is ambiguous. This CDR3 is built from 16 residues. The V and J ends lost 4 bases and 0 bases respectively, with 16 bases between them. CDR1 and CDR2 from the germline V gene are ENHRY and SYGVKD.

V gene TRBV28 combines with J gene TRBJ2-3, with 9 bases lining up with TRBD2. The CDR3 loop spans 15 amino acids. With V trimmed by 5 bases and J by 3 bases, 6 bases remained unmatched. The germline gives CDR1 MDHEN, CDR2 SYDVKM. The CDR3 sequence: CASSPLREGTDTQYF. The CDR3 bases are TGTGCCAGCAGTCCCCTGCGGGAGGGTACAGATACGCAGTATTTT.

This clonotype was counted only a few times. The chain employs TRBV6-2 or TRBV6-3 and TRBJ2-3; no clear D gene. The CDR3 runs to 18 residues. CDR1 and CDR2 from the germline V gene are MNHEY and SVGEGT. The ends were cut back, 2 bases at V and 0 bases at J, with 18 bases in the middle. The CDR3 loop reads CASSYLGTTETSTDTQYF. The CDR3 DNA is TGTGCCAGCAGTTACCTCGGAACGACGGAGACTAGCACAGATACGCAGTATTTT.

As concerns this clonotype: Because it lacks the conserved phenylalanine or tryptophan at the end, this CDR3 is likely a read error. The chain uses TRBV7-2 and TRBJ2-7; TRBD2 aligns across 10 bases. CDR1 is SGHTA, CDR2 FQGNSA, per germline. This CDR3 contains 14 residues. CDR3 in DNA: TGTGCCAGCAGCCTAGCGGGGGAGTCCTACGAGCAGTACTTA. Its translation is CASSLAGESYEQYL.

Only a few counts were recorded for this clonotype. V gene TRBV5-6 combines with J gene TRBJ2-3, with a weak D call TRBD1 (6 bases). Germline values: CDR1 SGHDT, CDR2 YYEEEE. The CDR3 runs 18 residues. V was shortened by 3 bases and J by 2 bases, with 22 bases between the two germline ends. The CDR3 DNA follows: TGTGCCAGCAGCTCGACTCGGCGGACAGCTTGGGCCACAGATACGCAGTATTTT. Encoded protein: CASSSTRRTAWATDTQYF.

V gene TRBV29-1 combines with J gene TRBJ2-5, with 11 bases lining up with TRBD1. V lost 2 bases to trimming and J lost 4 bases; unmatched junction nucleotides: 6. The CDR3 runs 15 residues. From germline, CDR1 is SQVTM and CDR2 ANQGSEA. The CDR3 loop is CSVEWPGQGVETQYF. DNA for the CDR3: TGCAGCGTTGAATGGCCGGGACAGGGGGTAGAGACCCAGTACTTC.

The rearrangement joins TRBV11-2 to TRBJ1-5; D unresolved. V dropped 6 bases and J dropped 3 bases, with 9 bases sitting between them. From germline, CDR1 is SGHAT and CDR2 FQNNGV. CDR3 size: 13 residues. The CDR3: CASSPGPNQPQHF. The CDR3 nucleotides are TGTGCCAGCAGTCCGGGCCCCAATCAGCCCCAGCATTTT.

A few counts support this clonotype. V usage is TRBV19 and J usage is TRBJ1-1; D not resolved. The germline V gene has CDR1 LNHDA and CDR2 SQIVND (reference sequence). Trimming took 4 bases from V and 0 from J, leaving 18 bases between them. The CDR3 is made up of 17 amino acids. This CDR3 reads CASSKVTPSLMNTEAFF. In nucleotides, the CDR3 is TGTGCCAGTAGTAAGGTGACACCGTCCTTAATGAACACTGAAGCTTTCTTT.

There are a few counts of this clonotype. The rearrangement uses TRBV10-1 and TRBJ2-7, with D possibly being TRBD2 (6 bases). Germline assignment: CDR1 WNHNN and CDR2 SYGVQD (reference sequence). V lost 2 bases and J 0 bases, leaving 8 bases between the germline ends. This CDR3 has 14 residues. CDR3 bases: TGCGCCAGCAGTGAGGCCGGGAGCTCCTACGAGCAGTACTTC. Translating gives CASSEAGSSYEQYF.

The chain is built from TRBV7-9 and TRBJ1-5, with D uncertain. This CDR3 has 14 residues. The V end lost 5 bases, the J end lost 3 bases, and 11 bases lay between the germline ends. In germline, CDR1 is SEHNR, CDR2 FQNEAQ (reference sequence). CDR3 nucleotide sequence: TGTGCCAGCAGCCCACCAGCAGCCAATCAGCCCCAGCATTTT. As protein: CASSPPAANQPQHF.

This clonotype has just a few counts. The J gene is TRBJ2-6, the V gene TRBV7-9, with 9 bases that match TRBD1. Per germline, CDR1 SEHNR and CDR2 FQNEAQ (reference sequence). The length of the CDR3 is 16 residues. The ends lost 7 bases at V and 4 bases at J; junction bases unmatched: 8. CDR3 sequence: CASTTTGGGGANVLTF. The DNA of the CDR3 is TGTGCCAGCACCACTACAGGGGGCGGGGGGGCCAACGTCCTGACTTTC.

The rearrangement links TRBV7-6 to TRBJ2-7; the D is unclear. Per germline, CDR1 SGHVS and CDR2 FNYEAQ. The CDR3 sequence is 12 residues long. V lost 4 bases, J lost 5 bases, and 9 bases lay in between. The CDR3 region is CASSSLGDEQYF. The CDR3 DNA is TGTGCCAGCAGCTCCCTCGGAGACGAGCAGTACTTC.

This clonotype was observed at least ten times. The V and J genes are TRBV5-6 and TRBJ1-2, with 7 bases identical to TRBD1. This CDR3 has 14 amino acids. V lost 0 bases to trimming and J lost 6 bases; unmatched junction nucleotides: 5. CDR1 and CDR2 (germline): SGHDT, YYEEEE. CDR3 residues: CASSLAWTGDGYTF. As DNA, the CDR3 is TGTGCCAGCAGCTTGGCCTGGACAGGAGATGGCTACACCTTC.

This clonotype was recorded a few times. V usage is TRBV6-6 and J usage is TRBJ2-1; D may be TRBD1 or TRBD2 (5 bases each). There are 16 residues in the CDR3. Trimming left V 0 bases short and J 0 bases short, with 9 bases between. Germline CDR1 reads MNHNY; CDR2 reads SVGAGI (reference sequence). For the CDR3, the DNA is TGTGCCAGCAGTTACTCGGCAGGGAGCTCCTACAATGAGCAGTTCTTC. This codes for CASSYSAGSSYNEQFF.

A word on this clonotype: Compared with germline, one end of the junction differs, possibly owing to a read error. V gene TRBV7-3 combines with J gene TRBJ2-1; D remains unclear. Germline V lookup: CDR1 SGHTA, CDR2 FQGTGA. The CDR3 runs 17 residues. The CDR3 DNA follows: TGTGCCAGCAGCTTAGCGCCCCGGGCCCGGTCCTACGATGAGCAGTTCTTC. As protein: CASSLAPRARSYDEQFF.

This clonotype has just a few counts. This chain uses TRBV27 with TRBJ2-1; D remains ambiguous. V dropped 2 bases and J dropped 0 bases, with 17 bases sitting between them. This CDR3 has 18 amino acids. The V gene's germline CDR1 is MNHEY and CDR2 SMNVEV (reference sequence). The CDR3 DNA is TGTGCCAGCAGTTTAAGCCCTTCACTCTATCTCTCCTACAATGAGCAGTTCTTC. Its translation: CASSLSPSLYLSYNEQFF.

The chain combines TRBV29-1 with TRBJ1-2, with no clear D. The CDR3 has 13 amino acids. Between the trimmed V and J ends, which lost 1 base and 2 bases, there was a span of 8 bases. CDR1 and CDR2 from the germline V gene are SQVTM and ANQGSEA. CDR3 loop: CSVEGKLNYGYTF. The CDR3 DNA reads TGCAGCGTTGAAGGCAAGCTGAACTATGGCTACACCTTC. Based on the CDR3 plus reference TRBV29-1 and TRBJ1-2, the full variable domain is SAVISQKPSRDICQRGTSLTIQCQVDSQVTMMFWYRQQPGQSLTLIATANQGSEATYESGFVIDKFPISRPNLTFSTLTVSNMSPEDSSIYLCSVEGKLNYGYTFGSGTRLTVV.

The chain employs TRBV7-2 and TRBJ2-1; TRBD2 aligns across 11 bases. Germline values: CDR1 SGHTA, CDR2 FQGNSA. With 5 bases clipped from V and 6 bases from J, the junction kept 9 bases outside the gene matches. This CDR3 has 16 amino acids. DNA of the CDR3: TGTGCCAGCAGCCTCGGCCGGCTAGCGGGGGGCAATGAGCAGTTCTTC. This encodes CASSLGRLAGGNEQFF.

The chain recombines TRBV2 with TRBJ2-5, with no clear D. CDR3 length equals 10 residues. The V end lost 5 bases, the J end lost 11 bases, and 9 bases lay between the germline ends. Germline CDR1 is SNHLY and CDR2 is FYNNEI. As DNA, the CDR3 is TGTGCCAGCAGTTCCAAGCGTCAGTACTTC. It specifies CASSSKRQYF.

The chain uses TRBV7-8 and TRBJ1-3; no definite D call. Trimming removed 6 bases at V and 1 base at J, with 7 bases between. The CDR3 totals 13 residues. Germline lookup yields CDR1 SGHVS and CDR2 FQNEAQ. The CDR3 loop reads CASRRSSGNTIYF. The DNA of the CDR3 is TGTGCCAGCAGAAGGTCGTCTGGAAACACCATATATTTT.

The chain carries TRBV5-5 and TRBJ2-1; TRBD1 matches 12 bases. Germline values: CDR1 SGHKS, CDR2 YYEKEE (reference sequence). J lost 6 bases, V lost 4 bases, and 5 bases had no gene match. CDR3 length: 15 residues. The CDR3 sequence is CASSVRDRGPNEQFF. CDR3 nucleotide sequence: TGTGCCAGCAGCGTCCGGGACAGGGGGCCCAATGAGCAGTTCTTC.

The V gene is TRBV19, the J gene TRBJ2-2; D is ambiguous. The CDR3 has 15 amino acids. V lost 1 base to trimming and J lost 1 base, with 7 bases between them. CDR1 is LNHDA, CDR2 SQIVND, per germline (reference sequence). CDR3 loop: CASSIVTWNTGELFF. CDR3 coding DNA: TGTGCCAGTAGTATAGTGACGTGGAACACCGGGGAGCTGTTTTTT.